These T cell receptor beta chains were read from a single sample in a study of vaccination and CD4 T cells after COVID-19. Their specific antigens are unknown. A single record per CDR3 protein comes from TCRdb applying MiXCR to the PCR reads. The sample records 8,000 to 9,500 distinct CDR3 sequences, roughly 42% being singletons. Sequenced material: CD4+ T cells from blood, cultured in vitro. The receptors originated from a human donor in good health. Each CDR3 is given with its conserved first and last residue. Fields, in order: V gene, D gene, J gene, clone size, CDR3 protein, CDR3 DNA. The D gene is left open where the match is weak. For some rows the clone size is stated as once, few or many, or as a class when expanded; others skip it.

>TRBV10-2|.|TRBJ1-1|.
CASSESYNGGNTEAFF
TGCGCCAGCAGTGAGTCGTACAACGGAGGGAACACTGAAGCTTTCTTT
>TRBV7-6|TRBD1|TRBJ2-7|.
CASSFDRGLGEQYF
TGTGCCAGCAGCTTTGACAGGGGGCTCGGAGAGCAGTACTTC
>TRBV7-2|TRBD1|TRBJ1-3|few
CASSQGTGAGNTIYF
TGTGCCAGCAGCCAGGGGACAGGGGCTGGAAACACCATATATTTT
>TRBV10-2|.|TRBJ2-2|.
CASHLGPLGGELFF
TGCGCCAGTCACCTGGGGCCCTTGGGCGGGGAGCTGTTTTTT
>TRBV5-4|TRBD1|TRBJ1-2|.
CASSSAGTGRSDGYTF
TGTGCCAGCAGCTCCGCCGGGACAGGGAGGAGCGATGGCTACACCTTC
>TRBV2|TRBD2|TRBJ2-3|few
CASSVAGDTQYF
TGTGCCAGCAGTGTAGCGGGAGATACGCAGTATTTT
>TRBV2|.|TRBJ1-2|.
CASSDRVEGYGYTF
TGTGCCAGCAGTGACAGGGTAGAAGGCTATGGCTACACCTTC
>TRBV21-1|.|TRBJ2-2|.
CASSKRASFAGELFF
TGTGCCAGCAGCAAACGGGCCAGCTTCGCCGGGGAGCTGTTTTTT
>TRBV6-2/TRBV6-3|TRBD1|TRBJ1-2|few
CASSYTGTVYGYTF
TGTGCCAGCAGTTACACCGGGACAGTCTATGGCTACACCTTC
>TRBV7-8|TRBD2|TRBJ2-2|.
CASSPTGGSLYTGELFF
TGTGCCAGCAGCCCAACGGGCGGGAGTTTGTACACCGGGGAGCTGTTTTTT
>TRBV15|.|TRBJ1-3|few
CATSIRSSSGNTIYF
TGTGCCACCAGCATTCGGTCGAGCTCTGGAAACACCATATATTTT
>TRBV10-2|TRBD1|TRBJ1-1|.
CAVTTGGVAEAFF
TGCGCCGTGACGACAGGGGGCGTCGCTGAAGCTTTCTTT
>TRBV21-1|.|TRBJ2-2|.
CASSRCKKRESGELFF
TGTGCCAGCAGCCGATGCAAGAAGCGGGAATCCGGGGAGCTGTTTTTT
>TRBV5-4|.|TRBJ1-1|.
CASSWPAGRTTEAFF
TGTGCCAGCAGCTGGCCGGCGGGAAGGACAACTGAAGCTTTCTTT
>TRBV30|.|TRBJ2-7|.
CAWTPNGGGEQYF
TGTGCCTGGACGCCGAACGGGGGAGGCGAGCAGTACTTC
>TRBV6-1|.|TRBJ1-1|few
CASSQLGGNEAFF
TGTGCCAGCAGCCAACTAGGGGGGAATGAAGCTTTCTTT
>TRBV18|TRBD1|TRBJ1-1|.
CASSRPGQGIEAFF
TGTGCCAGCTCACGACCGGGACAGGGTATTGAAGCTTTCTTT
>TRBV6-2/TRBV6-3|.|TRBJ1-5|few
CASSGEPPNQPQHF
TGTGCCAGCAGCGGAGAGCCTCCTAACCAGCCCCAGCATTTT
>TRBV30|TRBD1|TRBJ2-3|.
CAWNRGYPDTQYF
TGTGCCTGGAACAGGGGGTACCCAGATACGCAGTATTTT
>TRBV24-1|.|TRBJ2-5|.
CATSDLGFGTLETQYF
TGTGCCACCAGTGACCTGGGGTTTGGGACTCTAGAGACCCAGTACTTC
>TRBV7-9|TRBD2|TRBJ2-3|.
CASSFDSGVSSRDTQYF
TGTGCCAGCAGCTTCGATAGCGGGGTGTCGAGTAGGGATACGCAGTATTTT
>TRBV6-1|TRBD1|TRBJ2-7|.
CASLPGQTSYEQYF
TGTGCCAGCCTACCGGGACAGACGTCCTACGAGCAGTACTTC
>TRBV12-3/TRBV12-4|.|TRBJ1-5|once
CASSFAGTAIQHF
TGTGCCAGCAGTTTCGCCGGGACCGCGATTCAGCATTTT
>TRBV5-1|TRBD1|TRBJ2-5|.
CASSLTGGFGETQYF
TGCGCCAGCAGCTTAACAGGGGGCTTTGGAGAGACCCAGTACTTC
>TRBV27|.|TRBJ2-2|.
CASSITQGAGELFF
TGTGCCAGCAGTATTACCCAGGGAGCCGGGGAGCTGTTTTTT
>TRBV20-1|.|TRBJ1-1|few
CSAIRGGTEAFF
TGCAGTGCTATTAGAGGAGGCACTGAAGCTTTCTTT
>TRBV20-1|TRBD2|TRBJ2-7|.
CSARENRLAGVASYEQYF
TGCAGTGCTAGAGAAAACCGACTAGCGGGAGTAGCGTCCTACGAGCAGTACTTC
>TRBV4-1|TRBD1|TRBJ2-1|few
CASSHGDRAAYNEQFF
TGCGCCAGCAGCCACGGCGACAGGGCAGCCTACAATGAGCAGTTCTTC
>TRBV5-4|.|TRBJ1-2|.
CASSSKGVSTYGYTF
TGTGCCAGCAGCTCAAAGGGGGTCTCTACCTATGGCTACACCTTC
>TRBV2|TRBD1|TRBJ1-2|few
CASSDTGTDYGYTF
TGTGCCAGCAGTGACACAGGGACAGACTATGGCTACACCTTC
>TRBV19|.|TRBJ2-5|.
CASSIWGSGEAKTQYF
TGTGCCAGTAGTATCTGGGGGTCGGGGGAGGCCAAGACCCAGTACTTC
>TRBV6-5|.|TRBJ1-2|.
CASSYVGEHGYTF
TGTGCCAGCAGTTACGTCGGGGAACATGGCTACACCTTC